This TCR beta chain originates from a study of blood T cell repertoires in COVID-19 (dated by TCRdb to the early 2020s). With regard to the full study: Samples from collaborators originated in the United States, Italy and Spain and spanned both the acute and convalescent phases of COVID-19. HLA class I and class II types, where available, came from metadata supplied by the sample provider rather than from assay-based typing. A de-identified subject ID, COVID-19 status, age in years and sex were almost always included in the sample metadata. Subjects who had been exposed to COVID-19, were actively infected with it, or had recovered from it provided the deeply sampled blood TCRbeta repertoires that made up the dataset. Samples were obtained from the ongoing ImmuneRACE study (first 160 participants) and from some 1,300 subjects provided by 6 global collaborators. The prospective study material was composed of cDNA or gDNA derived from T cells, B-cell-depleted T cells, or PBMCs. The repertoires were made available in a free public database intended to serve as a resource for research on the immune response to SARS-CoV-2.

As for this clone: Its specific antigen is unknown. Per-base quality was not reported, and no clone a single base away is much larger than it.

The immunoSEQ Assay, a bias-controlled multiplex PCR, was used to amplify TCRbeta CDR3 regions from genomic DNA. The original pipeline was this. The number of nucleated cells in each sample was estimated from the amplification of reference gene primers within the assay. To quantify the absolute abundance of each unique TCRbeta CDR3 rearrangement, sequence reads were collapsed and filtered. For each sample, productive Simpson clonality was calculated as the square root of Simpson's diversity index across productive rearrangements. The table comes from immuneACCESS by way of TCRdb, which keeps in-frame sequences with V and J called. Part of the clones is missing from these tables; in studies checked, under half for an unresolved V gene and the rest for unknown reasons. V and J calls and clone size are those listed in that table; D and trimming were worked out from the DNA. The sample has some 90,000 clones on record, around 85% of them singletons. Jointly, the top ten make up nearly 4.5% of the sample.

According to the germline V gene, CDR1 reads SGHRS and CDR2 reads YFSETQ. The CDR3 sequence holds 12 residues, the cysteine and phenylalanine included. CDR3 DNA only is kept here, 36 bases in frame from base 1. V and J are trimmed by 5 bases and 7 bases, and the gene matches miss 4 bases of the junction. On the study overall, not on this receptor specifically: The amount of clinical and demographic metadata varied by source and participant and was provided uncurated.

Each collaborating institution followed its own protocols to collect whole blood in K2EDTA tubes. For TCRbeta analysis, collaborator samples were shipped as frozen whole blood, as isolated PBMCs, or as DNA extracted from either sample type. In this chain, TRBV5-1 is recombined with TRBJ1-2, with 8 central nucleotides matching TRBD1. Sequencing used peripheral blood. The sequence was obtained from a man aged 55-75 years with acute or convalescent COVID-19. The CDR3 region reads CASSITGGGYTF. The DNA is TGCGCCAGCAGTATTACAGGGGGTGGCTACACCTTC.